This T cell receptor (beta chain) was recovered during a study of T-cell reconstitution after alpha-beta-depleted transplantation in children. The TCRbeta library was prepared with unique molecular identifiers. MiXCR, run by TCRdb on the PCR reads, gives a single entry per CDR3 protein. The data hold over 200,000 distinct CDR3 sequences, with approximately 8% observed a single time. This clonotype was counted at least ten times. The CDR3 covers 14 residues. Trimming removed 6 bases from V and 1 base from J; junction bases left unmatched: 3. The source of this sequence is a male patient aged 2 to 10 who had a stem cell transplant for acute myeloid leukemia, so the T cells may come from the graft donor. Source: PBMCs, mostly from graft donor cells, taken 360 days after TCRalphabeta/CD19-depleted stem cell transplant. The V call is TRBV12-3 or TRBV12-4, the J call TRBJ2-3; 8 bases are shared with TRBD1. CDR3 protein: CASSRTGRTDTQYF. CDR3 DNA sequence: TGTGCCAGCAGCCGGACAGGGCGCACAGATACGCAGTATTTT.